Shown below are 4 T cell receptor beta chains from a single sample sequenced in a study of cytomegalovirus exposure and HLA in healthy donors. Use of 60 Vbeta and 13 Jbeta primers characterized the PCR. TCRdb keeps only in-frame clones here, not all; method: immunoSEQ multiplex PCR. In the table there are fewer than 200,000 clones, roughly 80% of which are singletons. The specimen sequenced was PBMCs. The receptors were gathered from a female donor in good health and CMV-seronegative.

This clone has only a few counts. The chain is built from TRBV14 and TRBJ1-1; D not certain. The germline V and J ends were trimmed by 1 base and 4 bases, with 13 bases remaining between them. Germline V CDR1 and CDR2: SGHDN, FVKESK. CDR3 length: 15 residues. CDR3 coding DNA: TGTGCCAGCAGCCAAGTGGGAGAGACATTCACTGAAGCTTTCTTT. It translates to CASSQVGETFTEAFF. The full variable domain, completed using reference TRBV14 and TRBJ1-1, is EAGVTQFPSHSVIEKGQTVTLRCDPISGHDNLYWYRRVMGKEIKFLLHFVKESKQDESGMPNNRFLAERTGGTYSTLKVQPAELEDSGVYFCASSQVGETFTEAFFGQGTRLTVV.

The chain combines TRBV13 with TRBJ2-1; 8 nucleotides match TRBD1. V lost 5 bases and J lost 2; bases outside the gene matches: 11. Germline CDR1 and CDR2: PRHDT and FYEKMQ (reference sequence). The CDR3 has 17 amino acids. CDR3 in amino acids: CASSPKPDRATYNEQFF. The CDR3 bases are TGTGCCAGCAGCCCAAAACCGGACAGGGCAACCTACAATGAGCAGTTCTTC.

The chain links TRBV6-5 to TRBJ1-3; a possible D gene is TRBD1 (6 bases). Trimming took 6 bases from V and 6 from J, leaving 15 bases between them. CDR1 MNHEY and CDR2 SVGAGI come from the germline V gene. The CDR3 is made up of 14 amino acids. CDR3 in amino acids: CASSETGSKNTIYF. The CDR3 nucleotides are TGTGCCAGCAGCGAAACAGGGAGTAAAAACACCATATATTTT.

The rearrangement uses TRBV7-3 and TRBJ2-7; TRBD2 aligns across 9 bases. Trimming cost V 5 bases and J 5 bases; bases outside gene matches: 7. Germline CDR1 and CDR2: SGHTA and FQGTGA. CDR3 size: 14 residues. The DNA for the CDR3 is TGTGCCAGCAGCCTTAGCGGGGGCGGGCACGAGCAGTACTTC. Its protein is CASSLSGGGHEQYF.